A single T cell receptor beta chain is shown here with its context. Antigen: not known. This specimen comes from a study of cytomegalovirus exposure and HLA in healthy donors. The V and J ends lost 1 base and 4 bases respectively, with 12 bases between them. This CDR3 is 15 amino acids long. From germline, CDR1 is SGDLS and CDR2 YYNGEE. Study-wide findings and caveats: It was likely that a cluster of highly shared sequence variants was a sequencing artifact. Reports showed the classifier diagnosing cytomegalovirus status with high specificity and sensitivity.

PCR employed 60 Vbeta and 13 Jbeta primers. TCRdb's table, derived via immunoSEQ multiplex PCR, lists solely in-frame clones and lacks some. The table records some 220,000 clones, roughly 85% of them present only once. The chain combines TRBV9 with TRBJ2-1; D is uncertain. Source material: PBMCs. This TCR was recovered from a girl aged 2 to 9 in good health and CMV-seronegative. The CDR3 sequence is CASSVSPSLYNEQFF. DNA for the CDR3: TGTGCCAGCAGCGTATCTCCCTCCCTTTACAATGAGCAGTTCTTC.